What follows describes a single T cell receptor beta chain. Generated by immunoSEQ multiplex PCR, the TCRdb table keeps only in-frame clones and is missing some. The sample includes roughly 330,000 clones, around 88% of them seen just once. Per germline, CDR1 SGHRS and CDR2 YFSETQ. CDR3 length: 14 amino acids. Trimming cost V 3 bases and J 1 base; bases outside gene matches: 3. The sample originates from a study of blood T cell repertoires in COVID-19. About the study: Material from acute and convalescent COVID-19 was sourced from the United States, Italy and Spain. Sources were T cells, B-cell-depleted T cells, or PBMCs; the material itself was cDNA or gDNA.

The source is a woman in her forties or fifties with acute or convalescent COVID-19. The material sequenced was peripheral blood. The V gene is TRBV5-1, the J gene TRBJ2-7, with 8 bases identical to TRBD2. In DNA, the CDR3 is TGCGCCAGCAGCTGGGGGACTAGATCCTACGAGCAGTACTTC. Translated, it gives CASSWGTRSYEQYF.